Reported below is one T cell receptor beta chain. Its antigen is not identified. The CDR3 is made up of 14 amino acids. Trimming cost V 0 bases and J 7 bases, with 12 bases left between them. CDR1 is MNHEY and CDR2 is SVGAGI in the germline V gene. Regarding time point: after dendritic cell vaccination, including at tumor progression/relapse. No glioblastoma patient carried an isocitrate dehydrogenase mutation. PBMC sampling occurred before vaccination, two weeks after the third dose, and at progression. The data were produced by immunoSEQ multiplex PCR, yet TCRdb's version contains in-frame clones alone and is incomplete. The data contain over 65,000 clones, roughly 85% of them singletons. The entry originates in a study of glioma-infiltrating T cells after dendritic cell vaccination. General observations from the study: Complete blood and tumor specimen sets were limited to few patients.

The specimen comprised blood, sampled after dendritic cell vaccination. This clonotype originated in a human donor with glioblastoma. The chain uses TRBV6-5 and TRBJ1-2; D is undetermined. The DNA for the CDR3 is TGTGCCAGCAGTTACTCTTCGGGAAGTGGTGGCTACACCTTC. This gives the protein CASSYSSGSGGYTF.